The 23 T cell receptor beta chains below were found in one sample sequenced in a study of T cells after yellow fever vaccination (dated by TCRdb to between 2018 and 2020). The method behind the library was 5' RACE. These reads were obtained on an Illumina HiSeq 2500. TCRdb reprocessing: public reads trimmed at Q25 with fastp, clones called with MiXCR, in-frame beta chains kept. A single entry per CDR3 protein holds the most common genes and DNA from its merged rows. This sample comprises around 100,000 distinct CDR3 sequences, roughly 8.9% of them detected only once. The ten largest account for about 25% of the sample. In light of the paper, this sample's treatment or condition label describes: live attenuated yellow fever vaccine strain. The material sequenced was CD8+ T cells sorted from PBMCs, taken 45 days after the yellow fever booster vaccination. The receptors come from a man aged 25 to 45 who received the YFV17D yellow fever vaccine.

This clonotype was found many times. The chain employs TRBV11-2 and TRBJ2-2, with TRBD2 as a possible D gene (5 bases). CDR1 SGHAT and CDR2 FQNNGV come from the germline V gene. V lost 7 bases, J lost 8 bases, and 26 bases lay in between. The CDR3 is 17 residues long. The CDR3 here is CASTPWVGATNWGELFF. The CDR3 nucleotides read TGTGCCAGCACTCCTTGGGTGGGAGCCACAAACTGGGGGGAGCTGTTTTTT.

This clonotype was detected a few times. The chain is built from TRBV29-1 and TRBJ2-7; D not resolved. V dropped 4 bases and J dropped 4 bases, with 11 bases sitting between them. The length of the CDR3 is 12 residues. Germline CDR1 reads SQVTM; CDR2 reads ANQGSEA. CDR3 protein: CSVGPGYYEQYF. The CDR3 DNA reads as TGCAGCGTTGGGCCCGGATATTACGAGCAGTACTTC.

As for this clonotype: A read error is possible here, since a much larger clone lies one base away. The V and J genes are TRBV27 and TRBJ2-7; no clear D gene. CDR3 length: 13 amino acids. V dropped 6 bases and J dropped 1 base, with 10 bases sitting between them. From germline, CDR1 is MNHEY and CDR2 SMNVEV (reference sequence). CDR3 sequence reads: CASRVAVSYEQYF. The CDR3 bases are TGTGCCAGCAGGGTGGCAGTTTCCTACGAGCAGTACTTC.

This clonotype was counted at least ten times. This chain links TRBV30 with TRBJ1-1; unclear D gene. The CDR3 length is 11 residues. Per germline, CDR1 GTSNPN and CDR2 SVGIG (reference sequence). Trimming pared 5 bases from V and 6 bases from J, leaving 10 bases between. This CDR3 is CAWVGISEAFF. In DNA, the CDR3 is TGTGCCTGGGTCGGGATTTCTGAAGCTTTCTTT.

This clonotype was observed many times. J is TRBJ2-1 and V is TRBV5-1; no clear D gene. Trimming took 4 bases from V and 5 from J, leaving 7 bases between them. This CDR3 comprises 12 residues. Germline CDR1 is SGHRS and CDR2 is YFSETQ. The DNA of the CDR3 is TGCGCCAGCAGCCCGTTCGACAATGAGCAGTTCTTC. Translating it yields CASSPFDNEQFF.

This clonotype has ten or more counts. This chain uses TRBV4-3 with TRBJ1-5, with D unclear. Trimming removed 3 bases from V and 7 bases from J, with 16 bases in between. The CDR3 is 15 amino acids. The germline V gene has CDR1 LGHNA and CDR2 YSLEER. CDR3 region: CASSQEVGLGQPQHF. CDR3 DNA sequence: TGCGCCAGCAGCCAGGAGGTCGGATTGGGGCAGCCCCAGCATTTT.

This clonotype was counted many times. This chain joins TRBV7-9 and TRBJ2-1; D gene unclear. Germline CDR1 SEHNR, CDR2 FQNEAQ (reference sequence). V lost 8 bases and J lost 4, with 9 bases in between. The CDR3 contains 12 residues. The CDR3 loop is CASLNVYNEQFF. As DNA, the CDR3 is TGTGCCAGCTTAAACGTTTACAATGAGCAGTTCTTC.

This rearrangement joins TRBV6-1 to TRBJ2-2; a weak D match, TRBD2 (5 bases). The ends were cut back, 3 bases at V and 3 bases at J, with 14 bases in the middle. CDR3 length: 16 amino acids. Germline loops: CDR1 MNHNS, CDR2 SASEGT. The CDR3, as DNA: TGTGCCAGCAGTGACTACCTTGGGAGCGACACCGGGGAGCTGTTTTTT. Translating it yields CASSDYLGSDTGELFF.

V gene TRBV4-2 combines with J gene TRBJ1-2; a possible D gene is TRBD1 (5 bases). The CDR3 is 13 residues long. V dropped 1 base and J dropped 6 bases, with 9 bases sitting between them. Per germline, CDR1 LGHNA and CDR2 YNFKEQ. The CDR3 sequence is CASSQVWGNGYTF. In DNA, the CDR3 is TGTGCCAGCAGCCAAGTGTGGGGGAATGGCTACACCTTC.

This clonotype was recorded at least ten times. The chain links TRBV5-1 to TRBJ2-1; D is perhaps TRBD2 (6 bases). Trimming shortened V by 7 bases and J by 9 bases, and 11 bases separated the two germline ends. The CDR3 is 11 residues long. CDR1 and CDR2 (germline): SGHRS, YFSETQ. Here the CDR3 DNA reads TGCGCCAGCTTCCGGGGGTCTGAGCAGTTCTTC. Translating it yields CASFRGSEQFF.

The sample holds many counts of this clonotype. The genes are TRBV15 and TRBJ2-1, with D possibly being TRBD1 (7 bases). Germline values: CDR1 LNHNV, CDR2 YYDKDF (reference sequence). V was trimmed by 0 bases and J by 12 bases, leaving 18 bases between them. This CDR3 has 15 residues. The CDR3 is CATSRDRGAPMTQFF. CDR3 bases: TGTGCCACCAGCAGAGACAGGGGGGCCCCAATGACGCAGTTCTTC.

This clonotype was counted ten times or more. The chain combines TRBV6-6 with TRBJ1-1; D gene uncertain. Trimming took off 2 bases at V and 5 bases at J, with 9 bases between the two ends. The CDR3 spans 13 residues. Per germline, CDR1 MNHNY and CDR2 SVGAGI (reference sequence). The CDR3 DNA is TGTGCCAGCAGTTACCTGGGTGAGACTGAAGCTTTCTTT. Its translation is CASSYLGETEAFF.

This clonotype was observed a handful of times. The V gene is TRBV20-1, the J gene TRBJ2-2, with 9 positions matching TRBD1. There are 16 residues in the CDR3. Germline V gene lookup returns CDR1 DFQATT and CDR2 SNEGSKA (reference sequence). V trimming: 0 bases; J trimming: 3 bases; junction bases outside the gene matches: 5. CDR3 loop: CSARDEQGADTGELFF. The CDR3 DNA is TGCAGTGCTAGAGATGAACAGGGGGCCGACACCGGGGAGCTGTTTTTT.

Ten or more counts support this clonotype. V gene TRBV12-3 or TRBV12-4 combines with J gene TRBJ2-3, with no clear D. V was cut by 5 bases and J by 11 bases, with 11 bases left in between. The CDR3 has 11 residues. CDR3 DNA sequence: TGTGCCAGCAGTACCCTCTCGTGGCAGTATTTT. Protein product: CASSTLSWQYF.

This clonotype was seen only a few times. J is TRBJ1-1 and V is TRBV20-1; the D gene is possibly TRBD1 (6 bases). Germline CDR1 and CDR2: DFQATT and SNEGSKA (reference sequence). Trimming cost V 0 bases and J 7 bases, with 12 bases left between them. The CDR3 covers 13 residues. In DNA, the CDR3 is TGCAGTGCTAGAGATAACAGGGATAGTGAAGCTTTCTTT. Amino acids: CSARDNRDSEAFF.

V is TRBV20-1 and J is TRBJ1-2; D not certain. Trimming took off 3 bases at V and 8 bases at J, with 10 bases between the two ends. Germline CDR1 DFQATT, CDR2 SNEGSKA (reference sequence). This CDR3 has 11 residues. CDR3 sequence (DNA): TGCAGTGCTAGCAGCGTGTTGGGCTACACCTTC. Its translation is CSASSVLGYTF.

This clonotype occurred a few times. The V gene is TRBV7-7, the J gene TRBJ2-2; perhaps D is TRBD1 or TRBD2 (5 bases each). CDR1 and CDR2 (germline): SSHAT, FNYEAQ (reference sequence). The germline V and J ends were trimmed by 8 bases and 3 bases, with 10 bases remaining between them. The CDR3 has 13 amino acids. DNA for the CDR3: TGTGCCAGCCCGGGACCATACACCGGGGAGCTGTTTTTT. Translated, it gives CASPGPYTGELFF.

This clonotype was picked up many times. The V and J genes are TRBV11-2 and TRBJ2-7, with TRBD1 matching over 9 bases. The germline gives CDR1 SGHAT, CDR2 FQNNGV. Trimming cost V 2 bases and J 4 bases; bases outside gene matches: 3. This CDR3 spans 14 amino acids. CDR3 nucleotides: TGTGCCAGCAGCTTAACAGGGGGCGGATACGAGCAGTACTTC. Translation gives CASSLTGGGYEQYF. Looking up the rest from reference TRBV11-2 and TRBJ2-7 gives the full variable domain: EAGVAQSPRYKIIEKRQSVAFWCNPISGHATLYWYQQILGQGPKLLIQFQNNGVVDDSQLPKDRFSAERLKGVDSTLKIQPAKLEDSAVYLCASSLTGGGYEQYFGPGTRLTVT.

This chain joins TRBV5-4 and TRBJ1-1; D possibly corresponds to TRBD1 (5 bases). V gave up 4 bases and J gave up 0 bases, with 13 bases separating them. Germline V lookup: CDR1 SGHNT, CDR2 YYREEE (reference sequence). The CDR3 consists of 15 residues. CDR3 nucleotide sequence: TGTGCCAGCAGCGCTACAGGTCCCATGAACACTGAAGCTTTCTTT. Amino acids: CASSATGPMNTEAFF.

This clonotype has ten or more counts. This chain uses TRBV6-2 or TRBV6-3 with TRBJ2-5; 13 nucleotides agree with TRBD2. With 4 bases clipped from V and 7 bases from J, the junction kept 12 bases outside the gene matches. CDR3 length: 17 residues. Germline V lookup: CDR1 MNHEY, CDR2 SVGEGT. CDR3: CASSSFGLAGVFATQYF. In DNA, the CDR3 is TGTGCCAGCAGTTCATTCGGACTAGCGGGGGTGTTCGCGACCCAGTACTTC.

Note on this clonotype: Its ends do not fully match the called genes, so a read error is possible. The CDR3: CASSLTDRGYEEYF. CDR3 DNA: TGTGCCAGCAGTTTGACGGACAGGGGATACGAGGAGTACTTC. The rearrangement joins TRBV12-3 or TRBV12-4 to TRBJ2-7, with 9 bases matching TRBD1. The CDR3 sequence is 14 residues long.

The table lists this clonotype with many counts. This chain joins TRBV2 and TRBJ2-1; 8 bases are a match to TRBD1. This CDR3 region has 17 residues. Germline V gene lookup returns CDR1 SNHLY and CDR2 FYNNEI. The junction had 11 bases not matched to a gene; V was cut back by 7 bases and J by 0 bases. CDR3 coding DNA: TGTGCCAGCAAAGGTGGGTCGACAGGGGACTCCTACAATGAGCAGTTCTTC. Encoded protein: CASKGGSTGDSYNEQFF.

This clonotype was seen repeatedly, ten times or more. The rearrangement uses TRBV4-3 and TRBJ2-2; no firm D call. Trimming pared 9 bases from V and 1 base from J, leaving 15 bases between. CDR3 length: 15 residues. From germline, CDR1 is LGHNA and CDR2 YSLEER. The CDR3 sequence is CASSHLDLNTGELFF. DNA for the CDR3: TGCGCCAGTTCTCATCTTGATTTGAACACCGGGGAGCTGTTTTTT.